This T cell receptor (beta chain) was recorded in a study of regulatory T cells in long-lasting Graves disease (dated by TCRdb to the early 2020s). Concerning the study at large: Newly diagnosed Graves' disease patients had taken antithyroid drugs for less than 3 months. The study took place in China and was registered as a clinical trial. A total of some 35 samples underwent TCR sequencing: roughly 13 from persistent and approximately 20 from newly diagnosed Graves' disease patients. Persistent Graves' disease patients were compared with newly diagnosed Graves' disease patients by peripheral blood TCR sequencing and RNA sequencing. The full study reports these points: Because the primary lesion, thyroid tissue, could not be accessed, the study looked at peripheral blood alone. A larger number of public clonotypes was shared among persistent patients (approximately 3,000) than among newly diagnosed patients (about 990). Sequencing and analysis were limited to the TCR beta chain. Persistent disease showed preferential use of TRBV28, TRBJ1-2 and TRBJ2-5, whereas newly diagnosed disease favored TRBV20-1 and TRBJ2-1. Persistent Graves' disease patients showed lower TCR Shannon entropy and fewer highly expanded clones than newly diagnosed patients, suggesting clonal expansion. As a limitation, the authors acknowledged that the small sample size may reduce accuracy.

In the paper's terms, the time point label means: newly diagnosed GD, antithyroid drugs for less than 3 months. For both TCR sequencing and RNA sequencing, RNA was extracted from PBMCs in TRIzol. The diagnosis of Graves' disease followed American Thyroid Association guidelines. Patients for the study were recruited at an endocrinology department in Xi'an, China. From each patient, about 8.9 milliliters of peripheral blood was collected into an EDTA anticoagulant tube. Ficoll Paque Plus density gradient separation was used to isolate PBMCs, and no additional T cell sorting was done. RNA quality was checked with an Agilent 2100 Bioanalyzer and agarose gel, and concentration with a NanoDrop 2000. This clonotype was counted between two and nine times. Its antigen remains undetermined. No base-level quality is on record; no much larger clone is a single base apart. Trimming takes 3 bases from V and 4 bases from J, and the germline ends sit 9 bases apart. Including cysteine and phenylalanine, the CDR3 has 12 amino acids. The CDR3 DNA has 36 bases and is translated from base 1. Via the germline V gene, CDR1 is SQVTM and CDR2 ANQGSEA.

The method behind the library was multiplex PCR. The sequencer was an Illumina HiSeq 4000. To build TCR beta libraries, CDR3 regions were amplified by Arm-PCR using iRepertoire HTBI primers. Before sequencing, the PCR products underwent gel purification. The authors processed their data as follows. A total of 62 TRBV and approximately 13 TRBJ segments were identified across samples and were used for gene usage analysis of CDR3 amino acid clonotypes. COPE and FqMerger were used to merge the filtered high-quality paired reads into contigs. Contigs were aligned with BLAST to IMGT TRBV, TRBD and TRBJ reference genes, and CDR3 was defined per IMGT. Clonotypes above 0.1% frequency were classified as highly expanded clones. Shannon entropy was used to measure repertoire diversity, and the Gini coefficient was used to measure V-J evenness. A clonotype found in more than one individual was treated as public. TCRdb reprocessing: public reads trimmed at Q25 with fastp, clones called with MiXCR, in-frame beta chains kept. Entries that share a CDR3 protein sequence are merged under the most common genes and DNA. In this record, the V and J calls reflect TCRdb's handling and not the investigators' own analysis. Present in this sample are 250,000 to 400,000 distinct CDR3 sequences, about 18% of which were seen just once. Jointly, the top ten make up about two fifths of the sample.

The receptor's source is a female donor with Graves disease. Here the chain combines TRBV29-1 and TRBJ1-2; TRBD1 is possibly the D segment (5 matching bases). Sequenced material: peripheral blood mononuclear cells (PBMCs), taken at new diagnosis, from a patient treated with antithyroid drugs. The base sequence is TGCAGCGTTGATGGCAGGGCCTATGGCTACACCTTC. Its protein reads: CSVDGRAYGYTF.